Shown below are 14 T cell receptor beta chains from a single sample sequenced in a study of blood T cell repertoires in COVID-19. TCRdb keeps only in-frame clones here, not all; method: immunoSEQ multiplex PCR. The sample includes a few hundred thousand clones, roughly 84% of them seen just once. Material: peripheral blood. The receptor source for this set is a woman of 80 years or more with acute or convalescent COVID-19.

The chain has TRBV15 and TRBJ1-6, with D unresolved. V was clipped by 0 bases and J by 7 bases, with 13 bases between them. CDR3 length: 16 amino acids. Germline CDR1 is LNHNV and CDR2 is YYDKDF (reference sequence). CDR3 sequence (DNA): TGTGCCACCAGCAGAGATCCGGCGGGGAGGAATTCACCCCTCCACTTT. Translating gives CATSRDPAGRNSPLHF.

The genes are TRBV5-4 and TRBJ1-1; a weak D match, TRBD1 (6 bases). The CDR3 contains 14 residues. V was cut by 4 bases and J by 0 bases, with 10 bases left in between. Looked up from germline, CDR1 is SGHNT and CDR2 is YYREEE (reference sequence). Here the CDR3 reads CASSTGQLNTEAFF. The CDR3 DNA sequence: TGTGCCAGCAGCACCGGACAGTTGAACACTGAAGCTTTCTTT. Together with reference TRBV5-4 and TRBJ1-1, the CDR3 gives the full variable domain: ETGVTQSPTHLIKTRGQQVTLRCSSQSGHNTVSWYQQALGQGPQFIFQYYREEENGRGNFPPRFSGLQFPNYSSELNVNALELDDSALYLCASSTGQLNTEAFFGQGTRLTVV.

The J gene is TRBJ1-2, the V gene TRBV11-3; maybe TRBD1 (5 bases). V gave up 5 bases and J gave up 3 bases, with 16 bases separating them. In germline, CDR1 is SGHNT, CDR2 YENEEA. This CDR3 spans 15 amino acids. CDR3 bases: TGTGCCAGCAGCCTGGGTGGGGGGATGGACTATGGCTACACCTTC. Translating it yields CASSLGGGMDYGYTF. Full variable domain (remainder filled in from reference TRBV11-3 and TRBJ1-2): EAGVVQSPRYKIIEKKQPVAFWCNPISGHNTLYWYLQNLGQGPELLIRYENEEAVDDSQLPKDRFSAERLKGVDSTLKIQPAELGDSAVYLCASSLGGGMDYGYTFGSGTRLTVV.

The chain has TRBV19 and TRBJ1-5, with 9 bases that match TRBD1. J gave up 2 bases and V 6 bases, and 5 bases lay outside the gene matches. This CDR3 spans 15 amino acids. CDR1 LNHDA and CDR2 SQIVND come from the germline V gene (reference sequence). The CDR3 region is CASSKDRGGNQPQHF. Here the CDR3 DNA reads TGTGCCAGTAGCAAGGACAGGGGAGGCAATCAGCCCCAGCATTTT. The full variable domain, in which reference TRBV19 and TRBJ1-5 provide the parts outside the CDR3, is DGGITQSPKYLFRKEGQNVTLSCEQNLNHDAMYWYRQDPGQGLRLIYYSQIVNDFQKGDIAEGYSVSREKKESFPLTVTSAQKNPTAFYLCASSKDRGGNQPQHFGDGTRLSIL.

This clone has only a few counts. The V gene is TRBV7-2, the J gene TRBJ1-4; D unresolved. Trimming took 4 bases from V and 0 from J, leaving 12 bases between them. CDR3 size: 16 residues. The germline V gene encodes CDR1 SGHTA and CDR2 FQGNSA. The CDR3 DNA follows: TGTGCCAGCAGCTCCGGATTGAGGACAACTAATGAAAAACTGTTTTTT. This gives the protein CASSSGLRTTNEKLFF.

The V and J genes are TRBV5-1 and TRBJ2-7, with a weak D call TRBD1 (6 bases). The CDR3 has 13 amino acids. The V gene lost 0 bases and the J gene lost 6 bases, with 10 bases spanning the gap. Per the germline V gene, CDR1 is SGHRS and CDR2 is YFSETQ. The chain's CDR3 is CASSLAGDVEQYF. In nucleotides, the CDR3 is TGCGCCAGCAGCTTGGCAGGGGACGTCGAGCAGTACTTC.

The chain recombines TRBV14 with TRBJ2-1; 7 positions agree with TRBD2. With 5 bases clipped from V and 4 bases from J, the junction kept 11 bases outside the gene matches. The CDR3 totals 16 residues. Germline V gives CDR1 SGHDN, CDR2 FVKESK. The CDR3 spells CASSYLGGGTYNEQFF. The CDR3 DNA sequence: TGTGCCAGCAGCTATTTGGGGGGGGGAACTTACAATGAGCAGTTCTTC.

The chain has TRBV2 and TRBJ1-1; a weak D match, TRBD1 (5 bases). Per the germline V gene, CDR1 is SNHLY and CDR2 is FYNNEI. V lost 6 bases, J lost 3 bases, and 14 bases lay in between. The CDR3 extends over 14 amino acids. CDR3 coding DNA: TGTGCCAGCAGGGGGAGGCAGGGTGACACTGAAGCTTTCTTT. Encoded protein: CASRGRQGDTEAFF.

In this sample, this clone turned up once. The chain combines TRBV7-9 with TRBJ1-5; 9 bases are shared with TRBD1. Germline CDR1 reads SEHNR; CDR2 reads FQNEAQ (reference sequence). V shed 3 bases, J shed 4 bases, and the junction held 1 base outside the gene matches. The CDR3 consists of 14 residues. The CDR3 region has the DNA TGTGCCAGCAGCTTCGGGACAGGGAATCAGCCCCAGCATTTT. This sequence encodes CASSFGTGNQPQHF.

The chain couples TRBV11-1 to TRBJ1-2; 11 nucleotides line up with TRBD1. Trimming at V came to 5 bases and at J to 4 bases, leaving 3 bases not matched to a gene. Per the germline V gene, CDR1 is SGHAT and CDR2 is FQDESV (reference sequence). CDR3 size: 14 residues. The CDR3 sequence: CASSRTGGGYGYTF. As DNA, the CDR3 is TGTGCCAGCAGCCGGACAGGGGGCGGCTATGGCTACACCTTC.

V usage is TRBV7-9 and J usage is TRBJ1-4, with unresolved D. The V end was cut by 4 bases, the J end by 0 bases, with 6 bases between. There are 14 residues in the CDR3. Per the germline V gene, CDR1 is SEHNR and CDR2 is FQNEAQ (reference sequence). CDR3 protein: CASSWSATNEKLFF. The DNA for the CDR3 is TGTGCCAGCAGCTGGTCGGCAACTAATGAAAAACTGTTTTTT.

J is TRBJ1-4 and V is TRBV29-1; possibly TRBD1 for D (6 bases). V gave up 5 bases and J gave up 7 bases, with 11 bases separating them. The CDR3 runs 12 residues. The germline V gene has CDR1 SQVTM and CDR2 ANQGSEA. CDR3 DNA sequence: TGCAGCGTTCCAGGACAGTTTGAAAAACTGTTTTTT. Translation gives CSVPGQFEKLFF.

This chain links TRBV5-1 with TRBJ2-1; D possibly corresponds to TRBD2 (5 bases). Germline V gene lookup returns CDR1 SGHRS and CDR2 YFSETQ. The CDR3 sequence is 16 residues long. Trimming left V 0 bases short and J 6 bases short, with 16 bases between. CDR3 DNA: TGCGCCAGCAGCTTGGCCTACGCGGGTTGGGGCAATGAGCAGTTCTTC. Protein product: CASSLAYAGWGNEQFF.

The rearrangement links TRBV30 to TRBJ2-5; 10 nucleotides align to TRBD2. CDR3 length: 13 amino acids. Germline loops: CDR1 GTSNPN, CDR2 SVGIG (reference sequence). V shed 1 base and J 5 bases; nucleotides not matched to a gene: 1. The CDR3 region is CAWSGSGGETQYF. The CDR3 DNA is TGTGCCTGGAGTGGTAGCGGGGGGGAGACCCAGTACTTC.